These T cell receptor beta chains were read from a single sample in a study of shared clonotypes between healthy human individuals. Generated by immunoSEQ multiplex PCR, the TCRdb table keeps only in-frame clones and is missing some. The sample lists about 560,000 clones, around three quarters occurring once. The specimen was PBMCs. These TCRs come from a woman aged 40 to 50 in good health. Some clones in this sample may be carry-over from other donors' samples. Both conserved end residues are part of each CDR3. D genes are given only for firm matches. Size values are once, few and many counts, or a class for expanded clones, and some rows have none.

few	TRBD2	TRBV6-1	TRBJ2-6	TGTGCCAGCAGTGAAGACGGGGGGACTGGGGCCAACGTCCTGACTTTC	CASSEDGGTGANVLTF
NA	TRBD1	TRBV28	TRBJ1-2	TGTGCCAGCAGACCCCTAGGACAGGGCGGTCCTTACTATGGCTACACCTTC	CASRPLGQGGPYYGYTF
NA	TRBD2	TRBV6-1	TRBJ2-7	TGTGCCAGCACCGGACTAGACAGACCCTACGAGCAGTACTTC	CASTGLDRPYEQYF
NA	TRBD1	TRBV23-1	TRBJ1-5	TGCGCCAGCAGTCAATCCCCAGTGACAGGGATGGACGCTCAGCCCCAGCATTTT	CASSQSPVTGMDAQPQHF
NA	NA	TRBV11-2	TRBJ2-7	TGTGCCAGCAGCTCCCGGCTGACCTACGAGCAGTACTTC	CASSSRLTYEQYF
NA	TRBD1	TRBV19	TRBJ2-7	TGTGCCAGTAGTCCAGCCGGACAGGGGGGCGACTACGAGCAGTACTTC	CASSPAGQGGDYEQYF
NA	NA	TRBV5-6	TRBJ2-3	TGTGCCAGCAGCTTAGACAGAGATACGCAGTATTTT	CASSLDRDTQYF
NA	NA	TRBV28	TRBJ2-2	TGTGCCAGCACAGTTTATGAAGCAGGGCCCACGAACACCGGGGAGCTGTTTTTT	CASTVYEAGPTNTGELFF
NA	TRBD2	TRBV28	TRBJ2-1	TGTGCCATCCGAAGCGGGGGCTACAATGAGCAGTTCTTC	CAIRSGGYNEQFF
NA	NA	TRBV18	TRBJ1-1	TGTGCCAGCGCCGTGACGGCGAACACTGAAGCTTTCTTT	CASAVTANTEAFF
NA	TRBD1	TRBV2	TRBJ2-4	TGTGCCAGCAGTGAACAGGCAGGGGGCAGGACTACCTTAAACATTCAGTACTTC	CASSEQAGGRTTLNIQYF
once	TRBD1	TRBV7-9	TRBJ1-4	TGTGCCAGCAGGTCACCCGGGACAGGGGTGAATGAAAAACTGTTTTTT	CASRSPGTGVNEKLFF
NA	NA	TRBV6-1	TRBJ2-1	TGTGCCAGCAACCTCAGAGGGGAGCAGTTCTTC	CASNLRGEQFF
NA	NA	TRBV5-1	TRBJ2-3	TGCGCCAGCAGCTTGGCGGTGGCAGGGCCTAATACGCAGTATTTT	CASSLAVAGPNTQYF
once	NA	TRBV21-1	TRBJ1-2	TGTGCCAGCAGCAACGGCTGTGAGGGAAGCTCGTGTGGCTACACCTTC	CASSNGCEGSSCGYTF
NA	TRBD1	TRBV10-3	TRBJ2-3	TGTGCCATTGGGGGACAGGGTACAGATACGCAGTATTTT	CAIGGQGTDTQYF
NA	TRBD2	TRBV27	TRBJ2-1	TGTGCCAGCAGTCTTCGACTAGCGCTTTCCTACAATGAGCAGTTCTTC	CASSLRLALSYNEQFF
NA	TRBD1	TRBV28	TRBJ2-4	TGTGCCAGCAGTTTAAAGGGGGCAAAAAACATTCAGTACTTC	CASSLKGAKNIQYF
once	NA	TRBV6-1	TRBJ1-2	TGTGCCAGCAGCCGGACGGACTATGGCTACACCTTC	CASSRTDYGYTF
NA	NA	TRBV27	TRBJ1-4	TGTGCCAGCAGTTTATCGGGACAAACTAATGAAAAACTGTTTTTT	CASSLSGQTNEKLFF
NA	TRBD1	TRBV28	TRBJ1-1	TGTGCCAGCACCACAGGGGGCCGGGACACTGAAGCTTTCTTT	CASTTGGRDTEAFF
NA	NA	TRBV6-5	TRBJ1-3	TGTGCCAGCAGAGAGACCTCTGGAAACACCATATATTTT	CASRETSGNTIYF
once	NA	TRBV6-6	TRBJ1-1	TGTGCCAGCAGTTACCGGGACGCGGGCGGCACTGAAGCTTTCTTT	CASSYRDAGGTEAFF
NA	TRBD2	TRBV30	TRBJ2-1	TGTGCCTGGAGTTGGCTAGCGGGAAACAATGAGCAGTTCTTC	CAWSWLAGNNEQFF
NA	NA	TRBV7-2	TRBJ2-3	TGTGCCAGCAGCCCAATGGGGGGGCCCACAGATACGCAGTATTTT	CASSPMGGPTDTQYF
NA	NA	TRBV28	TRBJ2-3	TGTGCCAGTTCTAGCCCGGGAGTGGGCGGCACAGATACGCAGTATTTT	CASSSPGVGGTDTQYF
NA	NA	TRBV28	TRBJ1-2	TGTGCCAGCAGCTTCGGGAACTATGGCTACACCTTC	CASSFGNYGYTF
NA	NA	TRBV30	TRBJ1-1	TGTGCCTGGAGTGTAGCTGTGAACACTGAAGCTTTCTTT	CAWSVAVNTEAFF
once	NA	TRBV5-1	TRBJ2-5	TGCGCCAGCAGCGGGTTCCAAGAGACCCAGTACTTC	CASSGFQETQYF
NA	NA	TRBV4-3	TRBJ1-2	TGCGCCAGCAGCCAAGATCCTGAGGGCGACTATGGCTACACCTTC	CASSQDPEGDYGYTF
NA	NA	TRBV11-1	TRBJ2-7	TGTGCCAGCAGCTTAGTTCCTATCGAGCAGTACTTC	CASSLVPIEQYF
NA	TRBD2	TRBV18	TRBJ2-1	TGTGCCAGCTCACCGGCCACTAGCGGCTCCTACAATGAGCAGTTCTTC	CASSPATSGSYNEQFF
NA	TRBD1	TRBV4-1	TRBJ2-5	TGCGCCTTAATCAAACAGGGGGCCTGGGAGACCCAGTACTTC	CALIKQGAWETQYF
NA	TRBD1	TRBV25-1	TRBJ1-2	TGTGCCAGCAGTGGAGGGACAGGCAACTATGGCTACACCTTC	CASSGGTGNYGYTF
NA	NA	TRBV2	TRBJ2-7	TGTGCCAGCAGTGACAGGCTAGAGGGGATTGGAGAGCAGTACTTC	CASSDRLEGIGEQYF
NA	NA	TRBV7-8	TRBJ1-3	TGTGCCAGCAGCTTAGGTCACCGGTTTTCTGGAAACACCATATATTTT	CASSLGHRFSGNTIYF
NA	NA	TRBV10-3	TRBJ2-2	TGTGCCATCAGTGAGTCAGCAATGGGCCTCCCCGGGGAGCTGTTTTTT	CAISESAMGLPGELFF
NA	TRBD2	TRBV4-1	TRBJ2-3	TGCGCCAGCAGCCAAGGGCCGATAGCGGGAGCGGCAGATACGCAGTATTTT	CASSQGPIAGAADTQYF
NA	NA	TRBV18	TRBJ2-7	TGTGCCAGCTCACCAGCCTCGGGGGCCGACTACGAGCAGTACTTC	CASSPASGADYEQYF
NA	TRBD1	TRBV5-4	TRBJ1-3	TGTGCCAGCAGCCCGGACAGGGCTGGGAACACCATATATTTT	CASSPDRAGNTIYF
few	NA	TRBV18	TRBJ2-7	TGTGCCAGCTCACGGGTGACTCAGGGGTCCGCTGCGTTTGAGCAGTACTTC	CASSRVTQGSAAFEQYF
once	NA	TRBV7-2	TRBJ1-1	TGTGCCAGCAGCTTAATGGGGGGAGGGAGCGGCACTGAAGCTTTCTTT	CASSLMGGGSGTEAFF
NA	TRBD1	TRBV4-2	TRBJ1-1	TGTGCCAGCAGCAGCGGGGACAGAGGGTACACTGAAGCTTTCTTT	CASSSGDRGYTEAFF
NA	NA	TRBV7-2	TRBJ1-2	TGTGCCAGCAGCCTTACGACGGAGAACTATGGCTACACCTTC	CASSLTTENYGYTF
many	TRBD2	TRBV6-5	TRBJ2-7	TGTGCCAGCAGTTCCCTAGCGGGAGGGCAGGACGAGCAGTACTTC	CASSSLAGGQDEQYF
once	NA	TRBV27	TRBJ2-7	TGTGCCAGCAGTTTAGCGGGATTAAACGAGCAGTACTTC	CASSLAGLNEQYF
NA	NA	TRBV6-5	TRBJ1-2	TGTGCCAGCAGTTACTCGGGATATGGCTACACCTTC	CASSYSGYGYTF
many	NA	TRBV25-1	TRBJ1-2	TGTGCCAGCAGTGCTAGGGGGGGAAGCTATGGCTACACCTTC	CASSARGGSYGYTF
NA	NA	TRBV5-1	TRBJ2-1	TGCGCCAGCAGCTTGGTCTTGGGCTCCTACAATGAGCAGTTCTTC	CASSLVLGSYNEQFF
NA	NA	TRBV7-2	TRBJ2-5	TGTGCCAGCAGCTTCCGGGATCGGCCGTCGGGCCAGTACTTC	CASSFRDRPSGQYF
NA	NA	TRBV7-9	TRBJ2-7	TGTGCCAGCAGCCGCGTTGGGTACGAGCAGTACTTC	CASSRVGYEQYF
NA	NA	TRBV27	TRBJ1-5	TGTGCCAGCAGTCCCCCCGGTTTTGGGAGCAATCAGCCCCAGCATTTT	CASSPPGFGSNQPQHF
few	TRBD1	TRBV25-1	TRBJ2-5	TGTGCCAGCAGGGGGGACAGGGGCCAAGAGACCCAGTACTTC	CASRGDRGQETQYF